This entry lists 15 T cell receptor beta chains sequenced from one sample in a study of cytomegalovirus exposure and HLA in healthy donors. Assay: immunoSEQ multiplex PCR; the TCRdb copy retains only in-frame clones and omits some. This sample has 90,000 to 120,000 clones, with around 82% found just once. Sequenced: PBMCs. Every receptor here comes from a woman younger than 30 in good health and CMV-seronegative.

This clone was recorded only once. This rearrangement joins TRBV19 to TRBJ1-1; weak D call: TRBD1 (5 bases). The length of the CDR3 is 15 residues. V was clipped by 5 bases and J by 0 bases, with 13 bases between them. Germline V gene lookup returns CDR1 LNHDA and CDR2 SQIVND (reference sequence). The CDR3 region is CASSEAGNVNTEAFF. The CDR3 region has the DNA TGTGCCAGTAGTGAAGCAGGGAATGTGAACACTGAAGCTTTCTTT.

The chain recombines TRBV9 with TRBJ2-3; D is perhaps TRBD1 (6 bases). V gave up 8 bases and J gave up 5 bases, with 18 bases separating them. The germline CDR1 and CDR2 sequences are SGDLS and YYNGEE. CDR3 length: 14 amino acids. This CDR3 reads CASGGPVSGDTQYF. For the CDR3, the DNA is TGTGCCAGTGGGGGCCCAGTTTCCGGAGATACGCAGTATTTT.

DNA for the CDR3: TGTGCCTGGGCTAGAACCGGGGAGCTGTTTTTT. This encodes CAWARTGELFF. The chain uses TRBV30 and TRBJ2-2; D is unresolved. Germline-derived CDR1 and CDR2 are GTSNPN and SVGIG (reference sequence). Trimming stripped 5 bases from V and 5 bases from J, with 6 bases between. This CDR3 comprises 11 residues.

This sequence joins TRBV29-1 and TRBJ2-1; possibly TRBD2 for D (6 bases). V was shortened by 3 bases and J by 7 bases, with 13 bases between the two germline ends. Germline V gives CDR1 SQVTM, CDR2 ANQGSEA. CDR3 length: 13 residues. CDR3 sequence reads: CSVDYGGVNEQFF. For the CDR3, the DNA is TGCAGCGTTGATTATGGCGGGGTAAATGAGCAGTTCTTC.

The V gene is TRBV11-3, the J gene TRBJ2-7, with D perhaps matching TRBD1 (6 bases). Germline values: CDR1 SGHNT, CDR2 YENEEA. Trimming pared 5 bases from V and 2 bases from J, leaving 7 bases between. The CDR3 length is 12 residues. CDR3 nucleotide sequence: TGTGCCAGCAGCCAGGGGACCTACGAGCAGTACTTC. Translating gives CASSQGTYEQYF.

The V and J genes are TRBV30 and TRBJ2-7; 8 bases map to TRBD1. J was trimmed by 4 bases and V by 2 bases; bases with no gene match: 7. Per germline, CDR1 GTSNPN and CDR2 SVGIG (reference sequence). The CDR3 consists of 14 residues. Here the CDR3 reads CAWSFTGGGYEQYF. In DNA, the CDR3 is TGTGCCTGGAGTTTTACAGGGGGTGGGTACGAGCAGTACTTC.

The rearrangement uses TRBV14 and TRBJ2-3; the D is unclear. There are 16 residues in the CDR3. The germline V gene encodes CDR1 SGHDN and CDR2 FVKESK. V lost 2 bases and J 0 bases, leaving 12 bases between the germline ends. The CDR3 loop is CASSQMGFWSTDTQYF. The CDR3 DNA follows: TGTGCCAGCAGCCAAATGGGCTTTTGGAGCACAGATACGCAGTATTTT. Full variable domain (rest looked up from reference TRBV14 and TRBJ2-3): EAGVTQFPSHSVIEKGQTVTLRCDPISGHDNLYWYRRVMGKEIKFLLHFVKESKQDESGMPNNRFLAERTGGTYSTLKVQPAELEDSGVYFCASSQMGFWSTDTQYFGPGTRLTVL.

The CDR3 region has the DNA TGTGCCAGCAGCTCGAGCGGACTAGCAGGGTCCTACAATGAGCAGTTCTTC. This encodes CASSSSGLAGSYNEQFF. The chain is built from TRBV9 and TRBJ2-1; TRBD2 agrees at 8 bases. Losses at the gene ends were 4 bases for V and 1 base for J; bases not matched to a gene: 10. The CDR3 runs to 17 residues. Germline V gene lookup returns CDR1 SGDLS and CDR2 YYNGEE.

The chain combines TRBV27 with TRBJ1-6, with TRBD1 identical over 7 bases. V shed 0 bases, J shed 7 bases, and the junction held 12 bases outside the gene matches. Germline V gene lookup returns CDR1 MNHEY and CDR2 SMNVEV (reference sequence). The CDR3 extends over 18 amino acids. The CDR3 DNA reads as TGTGCCAGCAGTTTATCTCCCCGCCCCTGGACAGGCAATTCACCCCTCCACTTT. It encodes CASSLSPRPWTGNSPLHF.

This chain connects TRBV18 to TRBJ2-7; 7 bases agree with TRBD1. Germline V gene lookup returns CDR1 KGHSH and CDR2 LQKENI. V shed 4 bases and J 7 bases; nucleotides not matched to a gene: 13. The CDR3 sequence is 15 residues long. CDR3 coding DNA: TGTGCCAGCTCACACCCCGGGACAGCCTCTAAGGAGCAGTACTTC. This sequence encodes CASSHPGTASKEQYF. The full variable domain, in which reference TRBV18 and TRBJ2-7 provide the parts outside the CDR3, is NAGVMQNPRHLVRRRGQEARLRCSPMKGHSHVYWYRQLPEEGLKFMVYLQKENIIDESGMPKERFSAEFPKEGPSILRIQQVVRGDSAAYFCASSHPGTASKEQYFGPGTRLTVT.

The CDR3 DNA sequence: TGTGCCAGCGGAGGTTGGGGAAACACCATATATTTT. This encodes CASGGWGNTIYF. The chain has TRBV27 and TRBJ1-3; D gene ambiguous. Germline assignment: CDR1 MNHEY and CDR2 SMNVEV (reference sequence). The CDR3 is made up of 12 amino acids. The germline V and J ends were trimmed by 8 bases and 4 bases, with 9 bases remaining between them.

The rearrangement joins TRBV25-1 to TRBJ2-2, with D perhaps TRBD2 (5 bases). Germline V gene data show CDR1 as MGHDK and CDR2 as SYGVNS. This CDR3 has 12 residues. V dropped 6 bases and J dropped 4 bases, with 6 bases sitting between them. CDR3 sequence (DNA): TGTGCCAGCAGAGAGGGCACCGGGGAGCTGTTTTTT. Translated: CASREGTGELFF.

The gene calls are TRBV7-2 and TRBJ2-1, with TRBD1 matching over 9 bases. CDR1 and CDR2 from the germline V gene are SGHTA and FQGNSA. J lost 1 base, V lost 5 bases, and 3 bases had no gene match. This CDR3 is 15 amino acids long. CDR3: CASSPDRGSYNEQFF. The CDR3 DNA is TGTGCCAGCAGCCCCGACAGGGGGTCCTACAATGAGCAGTTCTTC.

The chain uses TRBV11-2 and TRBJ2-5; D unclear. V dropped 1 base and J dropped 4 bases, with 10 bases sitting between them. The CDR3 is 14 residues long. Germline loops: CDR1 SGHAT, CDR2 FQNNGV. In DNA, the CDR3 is TGTGCCAGCAGCTTAGGAACGGTTAGAGAGACCCAGTACTTC. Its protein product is CASSLGTVRETQYF.

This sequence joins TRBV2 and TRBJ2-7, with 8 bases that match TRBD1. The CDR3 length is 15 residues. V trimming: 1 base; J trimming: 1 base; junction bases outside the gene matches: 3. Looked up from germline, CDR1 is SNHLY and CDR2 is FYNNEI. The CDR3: CASSEGQGASYEQYF. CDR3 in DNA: TGTGCCAGCAGTGAAGGGCAGGGGGCATCCTACGAGCAGTACTTC.